A selection of T cell receptor beta chains follows, all from one sample in a study of spatial heterogeneity in lung cancer. TCRdb ran MiXCR on the 5' RACE reads and lists one entry per CDR3 protein. The sample has approximately 39,000 distinct CDR3 sequences, 6% to 9.5% seen once. The sequences come from PBMCs, collected at follow-up. These receptors were obtained from a male donor with early-stage non-small cell lung cancer. Both conserved end residues are part of each CDR3. Each record gives: V gene, J gene, D gene, CDR3 length, clone size, CDR3 DNA, CDR3 protein. D genes are given only for firm matches. Not all rows give a size; the values are once, few, many and, for expanded clones, a class.

>TRBV12-3/TRBV12-4|TRBJ2-2|TRBD2|19|many
TGTGCCAGCAGTTTTTTCATAACGAGCGGGGGGACGGACACCGGGGAGCTGTTTTTT
CASSFFITSGGTDTGELFF
>TRBV19|TRBJ2-7|.|15|many
TGTGCCAGTAGTCCCCGACAGGGAGGGGTCTACGAGCAGTACTTC
CASSPRQGGVYEQYF
>TRBV7-3|TRBJ2-1|TRBD2|16|many
TGTGCCAGCAGCTCCGGACTAGCGGGGGCCTACAATGAGCAGTTCTTC
CASSSGLAGAYNEQFF
>TRBV25-1|TRBJ1-1|.|15|many
TGTGCCAGCGGCCCCGGACGCGCGGGAAACACTGAAGCTTTCTTT
CASGPGRAGNTEAFF
>TRBV20-1|TRBJ1-4|.|15|many
TGCAGTGCTTCCCTTGGGGGTCTAACTAATGAAAAACTGTTTTTT
CSASLGGLTNEKLFF
>TRBV28|TRBJ1-5|TRBD1|15|many
TGTGCCAGCAGATATGACAGGGGGCTTGGGCAGCCCCAGCATTTT
CASRYDRGLGQPQHF
>TRBV5-1|TRBJ2-2|.|16|many
TGCGCCAGCAGCGCCCAAACCACAGGGAACACCGGGGAGCTGTTTTTT
CASSAQTTGNTGELFF
>TRBV7-8|TRBJ2-2|TRBD1|17|many
TGTGCCAGCAGCTTAGGGGTCGGACAGGGGGCAACCGGGGAGCTGTTTTTT
CASSLGVGQGATGELFF
>TRBV12-3/TRBV12-4|TRBJ1-1|TRBD1|15|many
TGTGCCAGCAGGCTCCTAACAGGGGGAGCCACTGAAGCTTTCTTT
CASRLLTGGATEAFF
>TRBV7-9|TRBJ1-6|.|14|many
TGTGCCAGCAGCTTAAAAGATCGGAATTCACCCCTCCACTTT
CASSLKDRNSPLHF
>TRBV14|TRBJ2-3|.|14|many
TGTGCCAGCAGCCTATCCCCGGGGTGGCATACGCAGTATTTT
CASSLSPGWHTQYF
>TRBV2|TRBJ2-2|TRBD1|15|many
TGTGCCAGCAGTCAACAGGGGCGGCGGACCGGGGAGCTGTTTTTT
CASSQQGRRTGELFF
>TRBV7-2|TRBJ1-4|TRBD1|15|many
TGTGCCAGCCTTTACTGGGACAGGGGGGAAGAAAAACTGTTTTTT
CASLYWDRGEEKLFF
>TRBV7-9|TRBJ2-1|.|15|few
TGTGCCAGCAGCTTAGAGGGGAAATCAGGAAATGAGCAGTTCTTC
CASSLEGKSGNEQFF
>TRBV18|TRBJ2-1|.|18|many
TGTGCCAGCTCACCACCTGACGGGGGCGAAACAATCTACAATGAGCAGTTCTTC
CASSPPDGGETIYNEQFF
>TRBV7-9|TRBJ2-7|.|15|many
TGTGCCAGCAGCTTGTACCGGGACGAATCCTACGAGCAGTACTTC
CASSLYRDESYEQYF
>TRBV7-3|TRBJ2-3|TRBD2|16|many
TGTGCCAGCAGCGTTAGACTAGCGGGGGGTCCGGATACGCAGTATTTT
CASSVRLAGGPDTQYF
>TRBV20-1|TRBJ1-1|TRBD1|15|many
TGCAGTGCTAGAGCAGGGACAGCCGGGAACACTGAAGCTTTCTTT
CSARAGTAGNTEAFF
>TRBV30|TRBJ1-2|.|13|many
TGTGCCTGGAGTGTAGGGACGGAGTATGGCTACACCTTC
CAWSVGTEYGYTF
>TRBV4-2|TRBJ2-1|TRBD2|17|many
TGTGCCAGCAGCCGGGAGAGCGGGGGGGATATACAATGGGAGCAGTTCTTC
CASSRESGGDIQWEQFF
>TRBV3-1|TRBJ2-7|.|14|many
TGTGCCAGCAGCCAAGCAGGGGCCCTGGGCGAGCAGTACTTC
CASSQAGALGEQYF
>TRBV9|TRBJ2-1|TRBD2|20|few
TGTGCCAGCAGCGCTCCGGACCTAGCGGGGCTTACTGGATCGGACAATGAGCAGTTCTTC
CASSAPDLAGLTGSDNEQFF
>TRBV30|TRBJ1-2|TRBD1|12|few
TGTGCCGGAAACAGGGGGCATTATGGCTACACCTTC
CAGNRGHYGYTF
>TRBV18|TRBJ2-7|.|12|many
TGTGCCAGCTCAACTTATCTAGACGAGCAGTACTTC
CASSTYLDEQYF
>TRBV5-1|TRBJ2-3|TRBD1|15|many
TGCGCCAGCAGCTTGGCAGGGGGCCGCGGAGATACGCAGTATTTT
CASSLAGGRGDTQYF
>TRBV9|TRBJ1-1|TRBD1|11|.
TGTGCCAGCAGCGGACAGGGTGAAGCTTTCTTT
CASSGQGEAFF
>TRBV20-1|TRBJ2-5|TRBD2|16|many
TGCAGTGCTAGCGGGGGGCGGGGGGCCCTCCAAGAGACCCAGTACTTC
CSASGGRGALQETQYF
>TRBV7-7|TRBJ2-2|TRBD1|15|many
TGTGCTAGCAGCCGCACGACAGGGGGCACCGGGGAGCTGTTTTTT
CASSRTTGGTGELFF
>TRBV20-1|TRBJ1-1|TRBD1|15|many
TGCAGTGCTAGAGAACCGACAGGGGCGGACACTGAAGCTTTCTTT
CSAREPTGADTEAFF
>TRBV5-4|TRBJ1-4|.|15|few
TGTGCCAGCAGCTTGGAACCAGGGAAGGGTGAAAAACTGTTTTTT
CASSLEPGKGEKLFF
>TRBV6-1|TRBJ2-3|.|14|few
TGTGCCAGCACCCCGGGGTCCTCCAAAGATACGCAGTATTTT
CASTPGSSKDTQYF
>TRBV19|TRBJ2-2|TRBD2|15|.
TGTGCCAGTAGTATAAACGGGGGGGCCACCGGGGAGCTGTTTTTT
CASSINGGATGELFF
>TRBV7-2|TRBJ2-1|.|12|many
TGTGCCAGCAGCTTACAGGTTCAAGGGCAGTTCTTC
CASSLQVQGQFF
>TRBV7-2|TRBJ1-1|.|16|few
TGTGCCAGCAGCTTAGTACTGGGACAAGTTAACACTGAAGCTTTCTTT
CASSLVLGQVNTEAFF
>TRBV2|TRBJ2-5|.|14|many
TGTGCCAGCAGTCAGGGACGGTCCCGAGAGACCCAGTACTTC
CASSQGRSRETQYF
>TRBV6-2/TRBV6-3|TRBJ2-1|.|12|many
TGTGCCAGCAGTTACTTAACCGCCGAGCAGTTCTTC
CASSYLTAEQFF
>TRBV20-1|TRBJ2-1|TRBD1|15|many
TGCAGTGCCCCTGACAGGGGGAGCTCCTACAATGAGCAGTTCTTC
CSAPDRGSSYNEQFF
>TRBV18|TRBJ2-5|.|13|many
TGTGCCAGCTTCCGGGACACGCGGGAGACCCAGTACTTC
CASFRDTRETQYF
>TRBV7-9|TRBJ2-7|.|14|many
TGTGCCAGCAGCTGGCTGGGGGCCTCCTACGAGCAGTACTTC
CASSWLGASYEQYF
>TRBV19|TRBJ2-1|.|15|many
TGTGCCAGTAGTATTTTCAGCTCGGGGACAAATGAGCAGTTCTTC
CASSIFSSGTNEQFF
>TRBV27|TRBJ2-1|TRBD2|15|many
TGTGCCAGCAGCGGGACTAGCGGGGCCTACAATGAGCAGTTCTTC
CASSGTSGAYNEQFF
>TRBV7-9|TRBJ1-1|.|16|few
TGTGCCAGCAGCTTAGTATCCCCGTACTCTGGGGGAGAAGCTTTCTTT
CASSLVSPYSGGEAFF
>TRBV3-1|TRBJ1-1|.|11|many
TGTGCCACTATGGGGAACACTGAAGCTTTCTTT
CATMGNTEAFF
>TRBV18|TRBJ2-7|.|13|.
TGTGCCAGCTCACCGGTCAGGGACTACGAGCAGTACTTC
CASSPVRDYEQYF
>TRBV11-2|TRBJ2-7|TRBD2|14|many
TGTGCCAGCAGCTTAGACGGGGGGTTTGTCGAGCAGTACTTC
CASSLDGGFVEQYF
>TRBV3-1|TRBJ2-1|TRBD2|19|many
TGTGCCAGCAGCCAAGGGTTTACTAGCGGGGAGACCTCCTACAATGAGCAGTTCTTC
CASSQGFTSGETSYNEQFF
>TRBV3-1|TRBJ2-3|TRBD2|15|many
TGTGCCAGCAGCCAACTAGCGGCGGGCCCAGATACGCAGTATTTT
CASSQLAAGPDTQYF
>TRBV12-5|TRBJ1-1|.|11|.
TGTGCTAGTGGGGCCAGGACTGAAGCTTTCTTT
CASGARTEAFF
>TRBV11-2|TRBJ2-1|.|17|many
TGTGCCAGCAGCAAAGATGGGGCCAAAAGCTTAAACAATGAGCAGTTCTTC
CASSKDGAKSLNNEQFF
>TRBV20-1|TRBJ1-2|.|13|many
TGCAGTGCTAGAGGTTTTGAGGGTCCTGGCTACACCTTC
CSARGFEGPGYTF
>TRBV29-1|TRBJ1-1|TRBD1|14|.
TGCAGCTTCATACAGGGGCGGGAGAACACTGAAGCTTTCTTT
CSFIQGRENTEAFF
>TRBV6-5|TRBJ1-1|TRBD1|14|few
TGTGCCAGCAGTTACGGGACAGGGACGTCTGAAGCTTTCTTT
CASSYGTGTSEAFF
>TRBV6-5|TRBJ2-3|.|14|many
TGTGCCAGCAGAAACCTAGCCAACACAGATACGCAGTATTTT
CASRNLANTDTQYF
>TRBV5-1|TRBJ1-1|.|14|many
TGCGCCAGCAGCCAGAGACTCGAAGGGACTGAAGCTTTCTTT
CASSQRLEGTEAFF
>TRBV7-9|TRBJ1-2|TRBD1|15|many
TGTGCCAGCAGTCACATTGACAGGGAGAGCTATGGCTACACCTTC
CASSHIDRESYGYTF
>TRBV20-1|TRBJ2-3|TRBD2|16|many
TGCAGTGCTAGAGATATTAGCGGGGGAGGAGTTGATACGCAGTATTTT
CSARDISGGGVDTQYF
>TRBV30|TRBJ1-6|.|14|many
TGTGCCTGGAGTGGAGACATGACAAATTCACCCCTCCACTTT
CAWSGDMTNSPLHF
>TRBV2|TRBJ2-7|TRBD2|14|many
TGTGCCAGCAGACTGGAGACTAGCCTCCACGAGCAGTACTTC
CASRLETSLHEQYF
>TRBV29-1|TRBJ2-5|TRBD2|16|few
TGCAGCGTTGGGCGTGGCGGGGGGCCCCAACAAGAGACCCAGTACTTC
CSVGRGGGPQQETQYF